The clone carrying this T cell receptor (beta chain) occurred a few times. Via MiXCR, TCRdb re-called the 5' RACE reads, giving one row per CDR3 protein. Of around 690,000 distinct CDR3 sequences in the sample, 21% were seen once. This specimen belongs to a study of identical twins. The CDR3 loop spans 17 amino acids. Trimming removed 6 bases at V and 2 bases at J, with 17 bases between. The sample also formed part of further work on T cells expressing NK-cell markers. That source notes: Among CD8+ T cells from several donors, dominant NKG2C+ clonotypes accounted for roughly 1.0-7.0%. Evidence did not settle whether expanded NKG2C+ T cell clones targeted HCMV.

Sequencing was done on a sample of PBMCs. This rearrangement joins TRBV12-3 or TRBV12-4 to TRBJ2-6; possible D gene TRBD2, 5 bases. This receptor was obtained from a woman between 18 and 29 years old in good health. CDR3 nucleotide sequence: TGTGCCAGCAGCCGGGATCAGTCTCGAGCTGGGGCCAACGTCCTGACTTTC. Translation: CASSRDQSRAGANVLTF.